This entry describes one T cell receptor (beta chain). The data derive from a study of blood T cell repertoires in COVID-19. Study-level information: COVID-19 samples collected from the United States, Italy and Spain covered acute and convalescent phases.

This table comes from immunoSEQ multiplex PCR, and its TCRdb copy is limited to in-frame clones, with some not included. The data hold under 200,000 clones, with 80% to 95% observed a single time. CDR3 length: 14 residues. V lost 3 bases and J lost 4, with 12 bases in between. Germline V CDR1 and CDR2: MDHEN, SYDVKM. The V call is TRBV28, the J call TRBJ1-2; the D gene is possibly TRBD1 (6 bases). The TCR originated in a man aged 45-65 years with acute or convalescent COVID-19. Sequences were obtained from peripheral blood. The CDR3 DNA sequence: TGTGCCAGCAGTTTTGGGGGCCGGGGCTATGGCTACACCTTC. Translating gives CASSFGGRGYGYTF.